This T cell receptor (beta chain) was sequenced in a study of blood T cell repertoires in COVID-19. Turning to the study itself: In each case, the material was cDNA or gDNA derived from T cells, B-cell-depleted T cells, or PBMCs.

V gave up 1 base and J gave up 7 bases, with 11 bases separating them. The CDR3 sequence is 14 residues long. Germline V CDR1 and CDR2: KGHSH, LQKENI. Sequenced by immunoSEQ multiplex PCR; TCRdb stores in-frame clones only, minus some. Of about 360,000 clones detected, approximately 87% appear once; the ten largest clones hold about 2.1%. This clone came up once. The V call is TRBV18, the J call TRBJ1-5; the D is unclear. Material: PBMCs or T cells enriched from blood (not recorded which). The clonotype was recovered from a man aged 40-50 years in a cohort exposed to, infected with or recovered from COVID-19 (not recorded which). In DNA, the CDR3 is TGTGCCAGCTCACCACGGGAGACTGAGCAGCCCCAGCATTTT. Amino acid sequence: CASSPRETEQPQHF.